This T cell receptor beta chain was sequenced for a study of blood T cell repertoires in COVID-19. Two negative PCRs, clearance, or symptom resolution were required of recovered Cohort 3 donors. Germline values: CDR1 MNHEY, CDR2 SMNVEV (reference sequence). CDR3 size: 13 residues. V lost 3 bases to trimming and J lost 1 base, with 5 bases between them. The method was immunoSEQ multiplex PCR; TCRdb's version includes in-frame clones alone and lacks a portion of them. The table shows around 190,000 clones, with about 88% occurring only once. The receptor's source is a woman under 30 who had recovered from COVID-19. The specimen sequenced was PBMCs or T cells enriched from blood (not recorded which). The chain combines TRBV27 with TRBJ2-3; no definite D call. The CDR3 protein is CASSFVGTDTQYF. CDR3 nucleotide sequence: TGTGCCAGCAGTTTTGTAGGCACAGATACGCAGTATTTT.